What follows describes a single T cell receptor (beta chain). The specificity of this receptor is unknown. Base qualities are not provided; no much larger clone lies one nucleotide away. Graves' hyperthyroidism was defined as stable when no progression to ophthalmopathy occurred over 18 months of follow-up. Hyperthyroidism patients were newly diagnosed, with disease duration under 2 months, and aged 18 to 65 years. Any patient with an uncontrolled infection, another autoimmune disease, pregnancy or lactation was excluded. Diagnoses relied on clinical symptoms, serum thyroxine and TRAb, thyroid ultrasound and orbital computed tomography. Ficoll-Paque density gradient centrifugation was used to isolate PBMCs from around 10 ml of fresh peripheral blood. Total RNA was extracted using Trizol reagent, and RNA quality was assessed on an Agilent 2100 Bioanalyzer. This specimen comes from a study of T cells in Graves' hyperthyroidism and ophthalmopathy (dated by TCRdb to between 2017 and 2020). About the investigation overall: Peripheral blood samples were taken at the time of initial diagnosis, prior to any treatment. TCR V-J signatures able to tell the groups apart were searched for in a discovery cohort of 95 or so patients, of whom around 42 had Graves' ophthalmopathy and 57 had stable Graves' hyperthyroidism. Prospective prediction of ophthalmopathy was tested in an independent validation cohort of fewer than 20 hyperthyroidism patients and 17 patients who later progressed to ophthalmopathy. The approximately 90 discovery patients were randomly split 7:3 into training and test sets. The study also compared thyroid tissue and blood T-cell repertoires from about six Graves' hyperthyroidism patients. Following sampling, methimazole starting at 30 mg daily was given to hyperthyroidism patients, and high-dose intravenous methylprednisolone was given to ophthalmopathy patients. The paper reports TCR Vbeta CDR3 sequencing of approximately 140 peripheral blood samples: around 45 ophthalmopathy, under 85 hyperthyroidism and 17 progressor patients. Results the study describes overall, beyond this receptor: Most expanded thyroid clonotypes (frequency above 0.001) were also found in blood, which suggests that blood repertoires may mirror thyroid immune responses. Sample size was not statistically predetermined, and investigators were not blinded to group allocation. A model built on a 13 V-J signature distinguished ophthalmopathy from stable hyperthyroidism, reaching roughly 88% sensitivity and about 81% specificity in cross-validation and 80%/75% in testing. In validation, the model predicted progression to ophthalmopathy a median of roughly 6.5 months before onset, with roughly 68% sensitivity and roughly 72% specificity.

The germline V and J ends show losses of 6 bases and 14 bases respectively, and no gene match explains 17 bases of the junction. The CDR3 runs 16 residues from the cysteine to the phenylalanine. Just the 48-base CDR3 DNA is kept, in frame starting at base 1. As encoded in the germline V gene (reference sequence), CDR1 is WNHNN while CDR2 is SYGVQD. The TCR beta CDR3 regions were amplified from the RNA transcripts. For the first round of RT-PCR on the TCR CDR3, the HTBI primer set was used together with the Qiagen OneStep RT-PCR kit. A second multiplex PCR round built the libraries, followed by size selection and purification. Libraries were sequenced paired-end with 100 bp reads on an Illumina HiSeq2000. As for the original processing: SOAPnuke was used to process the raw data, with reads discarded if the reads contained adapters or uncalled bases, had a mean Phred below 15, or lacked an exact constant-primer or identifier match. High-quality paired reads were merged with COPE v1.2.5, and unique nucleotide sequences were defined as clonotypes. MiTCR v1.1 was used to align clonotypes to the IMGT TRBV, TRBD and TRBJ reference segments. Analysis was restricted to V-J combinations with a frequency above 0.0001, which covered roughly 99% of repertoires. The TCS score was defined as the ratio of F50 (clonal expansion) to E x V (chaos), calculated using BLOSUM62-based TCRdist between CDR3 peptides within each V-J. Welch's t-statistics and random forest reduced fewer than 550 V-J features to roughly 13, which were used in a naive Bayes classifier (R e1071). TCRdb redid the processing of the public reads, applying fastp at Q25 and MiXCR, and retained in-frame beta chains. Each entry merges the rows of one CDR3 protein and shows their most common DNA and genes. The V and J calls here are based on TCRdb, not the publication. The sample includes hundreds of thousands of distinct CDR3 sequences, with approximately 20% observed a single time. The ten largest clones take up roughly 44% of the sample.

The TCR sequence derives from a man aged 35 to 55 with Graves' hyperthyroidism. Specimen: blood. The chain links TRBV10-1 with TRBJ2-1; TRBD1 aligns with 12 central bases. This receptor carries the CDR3 CASRGAPGQGASREFF. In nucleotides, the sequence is TGCGCCAGCAGGGGGGCCCCGGGACAGGGGGCTTCGAGGGAGTTCTTC.